These T cell receptor beta chains were read from a single sample in a study of cytomegalovirus exposure and HLA in healthy donors. The repertoire was sequenced with immunoSEQ multiplex PCR; TCRdb's copy has only in-frame clones and lacks some. The sample has 250,000 to 350,000 clones; 86% are singletons. Sequenced: PBMCs. These receptor sequences come from a woman younger than 35 in good health and CMV-seronegative. Both conserved end residues are part of each CDR3. Each record gives: CDR3 protein, CDR3 DNA, CDR3 length, J gene, clone size, D gene, V gene. D genes are given only for firm matches. Size is stated for part of the rows, as once, few or many counts, or as a class when the clone is expanded.

CDR3 protein: CATSDLAGVEETQYF; CDR3 DNA: TGTGCCACCAGCGATCTAGCGGGAGTTGAAGAGACCCAGTACTTC; CDR3 length: 15; J gene: TRBJ2-5; clone size: .; D gene: TRBD2; V gene: TRBV15
CDR3 protein: CASSPTGLDQPQHF; CDR3 DNA: TGTGCCAGCTCACCGACAGGGCTCGATCAGCCCCAGCATTTT; CDR3 length: 14; J gene: TRBJ1-5; clone size: few; D gene: TRBD1; V gene: TRBV2
CDR3 protein: CASSPRGQGASEQYF; CDR3 DNA: TGTGCCAGCAGTCCCCGTGGACAGGGCGCGTCCGAGCAGTACTTC; CDR3 length: 15; J gene: TRBJ2-7; clone size: .; D gene: TRBD1; V gene: TRBV27
CDR3 protein: CSVETTNEQYF; CDR3 DNA: TGCAGCGTTGAAACGACTAACGAGCAGTACTTC; CDR3 length: 11; J gene: TRBJ2-7; clone size: .; D gene: .; V gene: TRBV29-1
CDR3 protein: CASSYPVTYNEQFF; CDR3 DNA: TGTGCCAGCAGTTATCCGGTAACCTACAATGAGCAGTTCTTC; CDR3 length: 14; J gene: TRBJ2-1; clone size: few; D gene: .; V gene: TRBV28
CDR3 protein: CASMHNSYEQYF; CDR3 DNA: TGTGCCAGCATGCACAACTCCTACGAGCAGTACTTC; CDR3 length: 12; J gene: TRBJ2-7; clone size: .; D gene: .; V gene: TRBV2
CDR3 protein: CASSPSRASGSTGELFF; CDR3 DNA: TGTGCCAGCAGTCCCTCGCGGGCTAGCGGGAGTACCGGGGAGCTGTTTTTT; CDR3 length: 17; J gene: TRBJ2-2; clone size: .; D gene: TRBD2; V gene: TRBV2
CDR3 protein: CASSLSSSQGGYTF; CDR3 DNA: TGTGCCAGCAGCTTATCCTCCTCCCAGGGTGGCTACACCTTC; CDR3 length: 14; J gene: TRBJ1-2; clone size: once; D gene: .; V gene: TRBV7-2
CDR3 protein: CASSAPGQGVGYTF; CDR3 DNA: TGTGCCAGCAGTGCCCCGGGACAGGGAGTAGGCTACACCTTC; CDR3 length: 14; J gene: TRBJ1-2; clone size: .; D gene: TRBD1; V gene: TRBV28
CDR3 protein: CASSPYRSNTDTQYF; CDR3 DNA: TGTGCCAGCAGCCCCTACCGAAGTAACACAGATACGCAGTATTTT; CDR3 length: 15; J gene: TRBJ2-3; clone size: .; D gene: .; V gene: TRBV6-5
CDR3 protein: CASSLNRENTEAFF; CDR3 DNA: TGTGCCAGCAGCCTCAACAGAGAGAACACTGAAGCTTTCTTT; CDR3 length: 14; J gene: TRBJ1-1; clone size: .; D gene: .; V gene: TRBV7-9
CDR3 protein: CASSIETGGAGANVLTF; CDR3 DNA: TGTGCCAGTAGTATAGAAACAGGGGGCGCTGGGGCCAACGTCCTGACTTTC; CDR3 length: 17; J gene: TRBJ2-6; clone size: .; D gene: TRBD1; V gene: TRBV19
CDR3 protein: CASSATSGSYNEQFF; CDR3 DNA: TGCGCCAGCAGCGCGACTAGCGGATCCTACAATGAGCAGTTCTTC; CDR3 length: 15; J gene: TRBJ2-1; clone size: .; D gene: TRBD2; V gene: TRBV5-1
CDR3 protein: CASSYSLAGGEEQYF; CDR3 DNA: TGTGCCAGCAGTTACTCACTAGCGGGAGGAGAAGAGCAGTACTTC; CDR3 length: 15; J gene: TRBJ2-7; clone size: few; D gene: TRBD2; V gene: TRBV6-5
CDR3 protein: CASSQGQGAGGELFF; CDR3 DNA: TGCGCCAGCAGCCAAGGACAGGGGGCGGGCGGGGAGCTGTTTTTT; CDR3 length: 15; J gene: TRBJ2-2; clone size: .; D gene: TRBD1; V gene: TRBV4-3
CDR3 protein: CASSEWDTSNQPQHF; CDR3 DNA: TGTGCCAGCAGTGAATGGGACACTAGCAATCAGCCCCAGCATTTT; CDR3 length: 15; J gene: TRBJ1-5; clone size: .; D gene: .; V gene: TRBV2
CDR3 protein: CSADSGTGVYEQYF; CDR3 DNA: TGCAGCGCCGATTCCGGGACAGGGGTGTACGAGCAGTACTTC; CDR3 length: 14; J gene: TRBJ2-7; clone size: .; D gene: TRBD1; V gene: TRBV29-1
CDR3 protein: CASKRMTSGYTGELFF; CDR3 DNA: TGTGCCAGTAAACGGATGACTAGCGGCTACACCGGGGAGCTGTTTTTT; CDR3 length: 16; J gene: TRBJ2-2; clone size: once; D gene: TRBD2; V gene: TRBV19
CDR3 protein: CASSVGQNYGYTF; CDR3 DNA: TGTGCCAGCAGCGTAGGACAGAACTATGGCTACACCTTC; CDR3 length: 13; J gene: TRBJ1-2; clone size: few; D gene: .; V gene: TRBV9
CDR3 protein: CASSLTFLSGEQFF; CDR3 DNA: TGTGCCAGCAGCTTAACGTTTTTGTCCGGTGAGCAGTTCTTC; CDR3 length: 14; J gene: TRBJ2-1; clone size: .; D gene: .; V gene: TRBV7-3
CDR3 protein: CASSSKTQGDTEAFF; CDR3 DNA: TGTGCCAGCAGCTCAAAAACCCAGGGGGACACTGAAGCTTTCTTT; CDR3 length: 15; J gene: TRBJ1-1; clone size: .; D gene: TRBD1; V gene: TRBV5-6
CDR3 protein: CASSQEAGLGNEQFF; CDR3 DNA: TGCGCCAGCAGCCAAGAGGCGGGACTCGGCAATGAGCAGTTCTTC; CDR3 length: 15; J gene: TRBJ2-1; clone size: .; D gene: .; V gene: TRBV4-1
CDR3 protein: CASSWGPSSYEQYF; CDR3 DNA: TGTGCCAGCAGTTGGGGGCCCTCATCCTACGAGCAGTACTTC; CDR3 length: 14; J gene: TRBJ2-7; clone size: .; D gene: .; V gene: TRBV27
CDR3 protein: CASSLGAKQPQHF; CDR3 DNA: TGTGCCAGCAGCTTAGGGGCTAAGCAGCCCCAGCATTTT; CDR3 length: 13; J gene: TRBJ1-5; clone size: .; D gene: .; V gene: TRBV11-2
CDR3 protein: CASSHSYEQYF; CDR3 DNA: TGTGCCAGCAGTCACTCCTACGAGCAGTACTTC; CDR3 length: 11; J gene: TRBJ2-7; clone size: few; D gene: .; V gene: TRBV6-6
CDR3 protein: CASSYEEGTEAFF; CDR3 DNA: TGTGCCAGCAGTTACGAAGAGGGAACTGAAGCTTTCTTT; CDR3 length: 13; J gene: TRBJ1-1; clone size: .; D gene: .; V gene: TRBV6-5
CDR3 protein: CASSVGVLAALRSTDTQYF; CDR3 DNA: TGTGCCAGCAGCGTCGGCGTTCTAGCGGCTCTACGTAGCACAGATACGCAGTATTTT; CDR3 length: 19; J gene: TRBJ2-3; clone size: .; D gene: TRBD2; V gene: TRBV9
CDR3 protein: CASSLGVAGELFF; CDR3 DNA: TGTGCCAGCAGTCTCGGGGTGGCCGGGGAGCTGTTTTTT; CDR3 length: 13; J gene: TRBJ2-2; clone size: .; D gene: .; V gene: TRBV6-6
CDR3 protein: CASSLMGQGADTQYF; CDR3 DNA: TGTGCCAGCAGCTTAATGGGACAGGGGGCAGATACGCAGTATTTT; CDR3 length: 15; J gene: TRBJ2-3; clone size: .; D gene: TRBD1; V gene: TRBV7-2
CDR3 protein: CASSVRAGANVLTF; CDR3 DNA: TGTGCCAGCAGTGTCAGGGCGGGGGCCAACGTCCTGACTTTC; CDR3 length: 14; J gene: TRBJ2-6; clone size: .; D gene: .; V gene: TRBV2
CDR3 protein: CASSPPQGTGGADTQYF; CDR3 DNA: TGTGCCAGCAGCCCACCACAGGGTACAGGGGGTGCAGATACGCAGTATTTT; CDR3 length: 17; J gene: TRBJ2-3; clone size: .; D gene: TRBD1; V gene: TRBV7-2
CDR3 protein: CASSGTGEIQYF; CDR3 DNA: TGTGCCAGCAGTGGGACAGGGGAAATTCAGTACTTC; CDR3 length: 12; J gene: TRBJ2-4; clone size: .; D gene: TRBD1; V gene: TRBV2
CDR3 protein: CASSPRRRSYEQYF; CDR3 DNA: TGTGCCAGCAGTCCCCGGCGGAGGTCCTACGAGCAGTACTTC; CDR3 length: 14; J gene: TRBJ2-7; clone size: .; D gene: .; V gene: TRBV27
CDR3 protein: CASSFGGASGNTIYF; CDR3 DNA: TGTGCCAGCAGCTTCGGGGGGGCGTCTGGAAACACCATATATTTT; CDR3 length: 15; J gene: TRBJ1-3; clone size: few; D gene: .; V gene: TRBV5-4
CDR3 protein: CASSGLAGGNEQFF; CDR3 DNA: TGTGCCAGCAGTGGACTAGCGGGAGGTAATGAGCAGTTCTTC; CDR3 length: 14; J gene: TRBJ2-1; clone size: many; D gene: TRBD2; V gene: TRBV6-4
CDR3 protein: CASSAQGSSYEQYF; CDR3 DNA: TGTGCCAGCAGCGCCCAGGGGAGCTCCTACGAGCAGTACTTC; CDR3 length: 14; J gene: TRBJ2-7; clone size: .; D gene: .; V gene: TRBV5-4
CDR3 protein: CASSSIRTDTQYF; CDR3 DNA: TGTGCCAGCAGCTCCATTCGCACAGATACGCAGTATTTT; CDR3 length: 13; J gene: TRBJ2-3; clone size: .; D gene: .; V gene: TRBV7-3
CDR3 protein: CAWSPGKDTQYF; CDR3 DNA: TGTGCCTGGAGCCCGGGGAAAGATACGCAGTATTTT; CDR3 length: 12; J gene: TRBJ2-3; clone size: .; D gene: .; V gene: TRBV30
CDR3 protein: CASSLAPGSETQYF; CDR3 DNA: TGCGCCAGCAGCTTGGCCCCAGGGTCAGAGACCCAGTACTTC; CDR3 length: 14; J gene: TRBJ2-5; clone size: .; D gene: .; V gene: TRBV5-1
CDR3 protein: CASSEYRTGDSYGYTF; CDR3 DNA: TGCGCCAGCAGTGAATACCGGACAGGGGATAGCTATGGCTACACCTTC; CDR3 length: 16; J gene: TRBJ1-2; clone size: .; D gene: TRBD1; V gene: TRBV10-2
CDR3 protein: CASTNGQGATYEQYF; CDR3 DNA: TGTGCCAGCACCAATGGACAGGGCGCCACCTACGAGCAGTACTTC; CDR3 length: 15; J gene: TRBJ2-7; clone size: .; D gene: TRBD1; V gene: TRBV5-6
CDR3 protein: CASSAQINGVGQGYGYTF; CDR3 DNA: TGTGCCAGCAGCGCACAGATTAACGGCGTGGGACAGGGGTATGGCTACACCTTC; CDR3 length: 18; J gene: TRBJ1-2; clone size: .; D gene: TRBD1; V gene: TRBV9
CDR3 protein: CASSRGGGETQYF; CDR3 DNA: TGTGCCAGCAGCCGAGGAGGGGGCGAGACCCAGTACTTC; CDR3 length: 13; J gene: TRBJ2-5; clone size: .; D gene: .; V gene: TRBV11-3
CDR3 protein: CASSGAGGYNEQFF; CDR3 DNA: TGTGCCAGCAGTGGTGCGGGAGGGTACAATGAGCAGTTCTTC; CDR3 length: 14; J gene: TRBJ2-1; clone size: .; D gene: TRBD2; V gene: TRBV25-1
CDR3 protein: CASSSDGLAGGYEQYF; CDR3 DNA: TGTGCCAGCAGCTCTGACGGACTAGCGGGAGGTTACGAGCAGTACTTC; CDR3 length: 16; J gene: TRBJ2-7; clone size: .; D gene: TRBD2; V gene: TRBV11-2
CDR3 protein: CASSLARGSGNTIYF; CDR3 DNA: TGCGCCAGCAGCTTGGCCAGGGGCTCTGGAAACACCATATATTTT; CDR3 length: 15; J gene: TRBJ1-3; clone size: few; D gene: .; V gene: TRBV5-1
CDR3 protein: CASSNAGYGYTF; CDR3 DNA: TGCGCCAGCAGTAATGCCGGCTATGGCTACACCTTC; CDR3 length: 12; J gene: TRBJ1-2; clone size: .; D gene: .; V gene: TRBV10-2
CDR3 protein: CATSRVARFSEAFF; CDR3 DNA: TGTGCCACCAGCAGAGTGGCGAGGTTTTCTGAAGCTTTCTTT; CDR3 length: 14; J gene: TRBJ1-1; clone size: few; D gene: .; V gene: TRBV15
CDR3 protein: CASSRGESNYGYTF; CDR3 DNA: TGTGCCAGCAGCCGGGGGGAATCTAACTATGGCTACACCTTC; CDR3 length: 14; J gene: TRBJ1-2; clone size: .; D gene: .; V gene: TRBV6-5
CDR3 protein: CASRLAATYEQYF; CDR3 DNA: TGTGCCAGCAGACTAGCGGCTACCTACGAGCAGTACTTC; CDR3 length: 13; J gene: TRBJ2-7; clone size: .; D gene: TRBD2; V gene: TRBV27
CDR3 protein: CASSQGQGANYEQYF; CDR3 DNA: TGCGCCAGCAGCCAAGGACAGGGGGCGAACTACGAGCAGTACTTC; CDR3 length: 15; J gene: TRBJ2-7; clone size: .; D gene: TRBD1; V gene: TRBV4-1
CDR3 protein: CASSPGGLSYEQYF; CDR3 DNA: TGCGCCAGCAGCCCAGGGGGCCTATCCTACGAGCAGTACTTC; CDR3 length: 14; J gene: TRBJ2-7; clone size: .; D gene: TRBD1; V gene: TRBV5-1
CDR3 protein: CASEGQMNTEAFF; CDR3 DNA: TGTGCCAGTGAGGGCCAGATGAACACTGAAGCTTTCTTT; CDR3 length: 13; J gene: TRBJ1-1; clone size: once; D gene: .; V gene: TRBV6-5
CDR3 protein: CASSFGEVFGYTF; CDR3 DNA: TGTGCCAGCAGTTTCGGGGAGGTGTTTGGCTACACCTTC; CDR3 length: 13; J gene: TRBJ1-2; clone size: .; D gene: .; V gene: TRBV28
CDR3 protein: CASGGLAGVSGELFF; CDR3 DNA: TGTGCCAGCGGAGGACTAGCGGGAGTGTCCGGGGAGCTGTTTTTT; CDR3 length: 15; J gene: TRBJ2-2; clone size: .; D gene: TRBD2; V gene: TRBV6-1